This T cell receptor beta chain was captured by sequencing in a study of cytomegalovirus exposure and HLA in healthy donors. Study results and caveats: TCR sequences were mostly rare, though some public TCRs occurred in many donors. High sensitivity and specificity were reportedly achieved when the classifier diagnosed cytomegalovirus status.

This clone was seen ten or more times. What it binds is not known. Libraries were prepared by immunoSEQ multiplex PCR; TCRdb keeps only in-frame clonotypes and omits some of them. The sample holds 150,000 to 200,000 clones; about 81% are singletons and the top ten take 1% to 1.5%. This CDR3 has 14 amino acids. Germline CDR1 MNHEY, CDR2 SVGAGI. V lost 0 bases to trimming and J lost 4 bases, with 10 bases between them. This TCR was recovered from a woman aged 25 to 39 in good health and CMV-seronegative. The sequencing input was PBMCs. This rearrangement joins TRBV6-5 to TRBJ2-7, with D tentatively TRBD1 (6 bases). The DNA for the CDR3 is TGTGCCAGCAGTTACTCGACAGGATGGTACGAGCAGTACTTC. This sequence encodes CASSYSTGWYEQYF.